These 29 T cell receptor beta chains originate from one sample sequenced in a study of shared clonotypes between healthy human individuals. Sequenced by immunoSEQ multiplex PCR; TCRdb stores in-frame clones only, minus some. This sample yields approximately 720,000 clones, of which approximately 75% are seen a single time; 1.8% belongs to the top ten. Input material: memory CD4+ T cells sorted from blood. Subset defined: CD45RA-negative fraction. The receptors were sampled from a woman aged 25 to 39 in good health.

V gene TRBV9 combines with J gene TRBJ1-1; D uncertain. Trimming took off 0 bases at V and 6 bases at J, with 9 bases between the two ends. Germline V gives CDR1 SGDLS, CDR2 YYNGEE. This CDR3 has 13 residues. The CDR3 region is CASSVGSASEAFF. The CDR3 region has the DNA TGTGCCAGCAGCGTAGGATCGGCCTCTGAAGCTTTCTTT.

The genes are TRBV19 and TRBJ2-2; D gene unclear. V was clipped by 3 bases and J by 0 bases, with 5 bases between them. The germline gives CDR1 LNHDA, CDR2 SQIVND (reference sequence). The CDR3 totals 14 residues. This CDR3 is CASSINANTGELFF. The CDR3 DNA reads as TGTGCCAGTAGTATTAATGCGAACACCGGGGAGCTGTTTTTT.

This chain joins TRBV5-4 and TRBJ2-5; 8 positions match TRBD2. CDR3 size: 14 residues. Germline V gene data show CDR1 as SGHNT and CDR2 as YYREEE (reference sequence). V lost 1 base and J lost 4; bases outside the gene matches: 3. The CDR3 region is CASSLPTSGETQYF. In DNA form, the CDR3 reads TGTGCCAGCAGCTTGCCCACTAGCGGAGAGACCCAGTACTTC. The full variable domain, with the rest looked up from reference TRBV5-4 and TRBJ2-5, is ETGVTQSPTHLIKTRGQQVTLRCSSQSGHNTVSWYQQALGQGPQFIFQYYREEENGRGNFPPRFSGLQFPNYSSELNVNALELDDSALYLCASSLPTSGETQYFGPGTRLLVL.

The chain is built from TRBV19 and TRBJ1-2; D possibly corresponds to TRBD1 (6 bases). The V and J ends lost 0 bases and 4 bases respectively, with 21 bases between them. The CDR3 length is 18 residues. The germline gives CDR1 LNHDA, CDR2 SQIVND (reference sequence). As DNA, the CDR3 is TGTGCCAGTAGTATAGATCGGGGGGGGCGAATTTCCGGCTATGGCTACACCTTC. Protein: CASSIDRGGRISGYGYTF. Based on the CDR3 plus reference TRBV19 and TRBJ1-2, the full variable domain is DGGITQSPKYLFRKEGQNVTLSCEQNLNHDAMYWYRQDPGQGLRLIYYSQIVNDFQKGDIAEGYSVSREKKESFPLTVTSAQKNPTAFYLCASSIDRGGRISGYGYTFGSGTRLTVV.

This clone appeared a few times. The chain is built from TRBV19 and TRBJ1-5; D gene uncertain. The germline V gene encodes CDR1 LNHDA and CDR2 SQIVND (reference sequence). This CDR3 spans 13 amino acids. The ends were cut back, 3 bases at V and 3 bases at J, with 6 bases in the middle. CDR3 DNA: TGTGCCAGTAGTATCTTCACCAATCAGCCCCAGCATTTT. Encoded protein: CASSIFTNQPQHF.

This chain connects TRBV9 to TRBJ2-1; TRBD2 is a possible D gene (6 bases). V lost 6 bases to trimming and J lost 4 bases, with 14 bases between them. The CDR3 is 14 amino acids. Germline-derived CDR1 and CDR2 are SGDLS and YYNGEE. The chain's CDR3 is CASTAGPGYNEQFF. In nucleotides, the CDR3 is TGTGCCAGCACGGCGGGGCCGGGGTACAATGAGCAGTTCTTC.

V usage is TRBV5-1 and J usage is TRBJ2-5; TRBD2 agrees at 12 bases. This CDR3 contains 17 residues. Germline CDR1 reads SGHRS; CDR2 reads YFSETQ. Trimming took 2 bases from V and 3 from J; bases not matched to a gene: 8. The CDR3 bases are TGCGCCAGCAGCTTTCGAGGACGACTAGCGGGAGAAGAGACCCAGTACTTC. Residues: CASSFRGRLAGEETQYF. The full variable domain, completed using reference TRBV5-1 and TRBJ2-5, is KAGVTQTPRYLIKTRGQQVTLSCSPISGHRSVSWYQQTPGQGLQFLFEYFSETQRNKGNFPGRFSGRQFSNSRSEMNVSTLELGDSALYLCASSFRGRLAGEETQYFGPGTRLLVL.

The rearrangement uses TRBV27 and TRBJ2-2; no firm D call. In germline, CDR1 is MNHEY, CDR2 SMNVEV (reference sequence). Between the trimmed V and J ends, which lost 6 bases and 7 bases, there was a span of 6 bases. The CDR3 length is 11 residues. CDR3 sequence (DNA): TGTGCCAGCAGGGGGTACGGGGAGCTGTTTTTT. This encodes CASRGYGELFF.

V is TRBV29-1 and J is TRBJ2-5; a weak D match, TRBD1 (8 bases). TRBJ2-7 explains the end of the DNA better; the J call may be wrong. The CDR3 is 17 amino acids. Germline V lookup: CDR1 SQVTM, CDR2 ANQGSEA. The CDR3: CSATISGGRGRSGEQYF. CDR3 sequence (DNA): TGCAGCGCCACGATCTCGGGAGGCAGGGGGCGATCCGGCGAGCAGTACTTC.

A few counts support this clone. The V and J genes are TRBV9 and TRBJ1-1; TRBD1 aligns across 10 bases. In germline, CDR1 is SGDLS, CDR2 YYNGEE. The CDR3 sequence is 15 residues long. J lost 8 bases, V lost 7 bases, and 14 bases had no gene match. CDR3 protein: CASARKEGQGPEAFF. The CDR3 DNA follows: TGTGCCAGCGCACGAAAGGAGGGACAGGGGCCAGAAGCTTTCTTT.

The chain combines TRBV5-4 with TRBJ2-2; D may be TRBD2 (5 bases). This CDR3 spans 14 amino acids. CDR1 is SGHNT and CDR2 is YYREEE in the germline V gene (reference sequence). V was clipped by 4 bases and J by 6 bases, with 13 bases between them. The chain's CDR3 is CASSDRGTAGELFF. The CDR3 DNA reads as TGTGCCAGCAGCGACCGGGGTACGGCCGGGGAGCTGTTTTTT.

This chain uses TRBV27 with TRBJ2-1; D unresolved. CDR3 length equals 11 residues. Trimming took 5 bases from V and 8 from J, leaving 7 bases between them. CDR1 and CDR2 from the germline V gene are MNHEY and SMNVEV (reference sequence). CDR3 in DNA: TGTGCCAGCAGTCCGGGCTATGAGCAGTTCTTC. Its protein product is CASSPGYEQFF.

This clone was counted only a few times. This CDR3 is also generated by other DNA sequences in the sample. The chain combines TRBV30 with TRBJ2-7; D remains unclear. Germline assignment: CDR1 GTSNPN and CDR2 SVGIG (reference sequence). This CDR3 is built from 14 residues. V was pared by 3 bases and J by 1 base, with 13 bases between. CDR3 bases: TGTGCCTGGAGCGGTGGTGGCAGTTCCTACGAGCAGTACTTC. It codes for CAWSGGGSSYEQYF.

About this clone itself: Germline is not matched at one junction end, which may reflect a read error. In DNA form, the CDR3 reads TGTGCCAGCAGTGAGGGAACAGGGAGAAATCGGCCCCAGCATTTT. It specifies CASSEGTGRNRPQHF. The rearrangement links TRBV6-1 to TRBJ1-5, with a weak D call TRBD1 (6 bases). This CDR3 has 15 amino acids. The germline gives CDR1 MNHNS, CDR2 SASEGT.

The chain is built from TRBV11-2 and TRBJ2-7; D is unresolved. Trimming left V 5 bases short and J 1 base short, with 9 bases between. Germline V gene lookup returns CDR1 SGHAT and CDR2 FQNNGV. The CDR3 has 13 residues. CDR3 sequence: CASSPWGSYEQYF. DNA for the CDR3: TGTGCCAGCAGCCCCTGGGGATCCTACGAGCAGTACTTC.

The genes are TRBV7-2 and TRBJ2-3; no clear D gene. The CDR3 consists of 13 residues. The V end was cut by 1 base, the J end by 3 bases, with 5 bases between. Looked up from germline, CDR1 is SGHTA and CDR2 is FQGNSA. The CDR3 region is CASSLVLTDTQYF. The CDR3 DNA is TGTGCCAGCAGCTTAGTTCTAACAGATACGCAGTATTTT.

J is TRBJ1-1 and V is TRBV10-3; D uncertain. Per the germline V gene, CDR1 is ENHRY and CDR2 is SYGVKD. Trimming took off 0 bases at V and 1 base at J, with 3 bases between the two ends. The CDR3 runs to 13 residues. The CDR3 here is CAISESRNTEAFF. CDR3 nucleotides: TGTGCCATCAGTGAGTCGCGGAACACTGAAGCTTTCTTT.

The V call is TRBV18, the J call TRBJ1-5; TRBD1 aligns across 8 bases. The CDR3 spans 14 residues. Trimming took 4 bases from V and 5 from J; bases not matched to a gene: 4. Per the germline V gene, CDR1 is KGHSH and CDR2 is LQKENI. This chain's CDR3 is CASSLGQGDQPQHF. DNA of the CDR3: TGTGCCAGCTCACTCGGACAGGGAGATCAGCCCCAGCATTTT.

CDR3 in amino acids: CASSPSGAETQYF. In DNA form, the CDR3 reads TGTGCCAGCAGCCCTAGCGGGGCGGAGACCCAGTACTTC. The chain is built from TRBV7-9 and TRBJ2-5; 9 bases match TRBD2. The CDR3 length is 13 residues. Germline loops: CDR1 SEHNR, CDR2 FQNEAQ (reference sequence). V lost 5 bases to trimming and J lost 5 bases; unmatched junction nucleotides: 3.

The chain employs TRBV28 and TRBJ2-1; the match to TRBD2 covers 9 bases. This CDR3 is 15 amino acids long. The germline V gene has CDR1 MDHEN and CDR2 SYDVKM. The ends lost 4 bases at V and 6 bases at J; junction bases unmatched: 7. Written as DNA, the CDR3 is TGTGCCAGCAGTTCTCACAGCGGGAGGACCAATGAGCAGTTCTTC. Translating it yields CASSSHSGRTNEQFF.

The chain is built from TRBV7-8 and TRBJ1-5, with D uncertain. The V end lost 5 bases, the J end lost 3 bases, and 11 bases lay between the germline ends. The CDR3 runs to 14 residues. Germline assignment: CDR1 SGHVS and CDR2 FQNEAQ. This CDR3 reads CASSLRVVNQPQHF. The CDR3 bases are TGTGCCAGCAGCCTTAGAGTAGTCAATCAGCCCCAGCATTTT. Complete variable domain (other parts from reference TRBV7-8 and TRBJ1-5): GAGVSQSPRYKVAKRGQDVALRCDPISGHVSLFWYQQALGQGPEFLTYFQNEAQLDKSGLPSDRFFAERPEGSVSTLKIQRTQQEDSAVYLCASSLRVVNQPQHFGDGTRLSIL.

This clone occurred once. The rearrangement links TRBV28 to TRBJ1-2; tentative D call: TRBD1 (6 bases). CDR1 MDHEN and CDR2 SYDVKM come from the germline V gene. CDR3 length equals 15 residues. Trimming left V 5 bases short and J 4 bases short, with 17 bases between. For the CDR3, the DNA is TGTGCCAGCAGTCGAAGCCCAGGGGTGGTCTATGGCTACACCTTC. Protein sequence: CASSRSPGVVYGYTF.

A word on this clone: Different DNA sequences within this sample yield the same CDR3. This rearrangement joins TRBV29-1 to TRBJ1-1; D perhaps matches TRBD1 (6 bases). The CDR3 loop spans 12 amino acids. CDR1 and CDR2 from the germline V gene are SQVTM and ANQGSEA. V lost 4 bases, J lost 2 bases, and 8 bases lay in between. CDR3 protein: CSVVGGNTEAFF. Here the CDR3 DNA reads TGCAGCGTTGTGGGGGGCAACACTGAAGCTTTCTTT.

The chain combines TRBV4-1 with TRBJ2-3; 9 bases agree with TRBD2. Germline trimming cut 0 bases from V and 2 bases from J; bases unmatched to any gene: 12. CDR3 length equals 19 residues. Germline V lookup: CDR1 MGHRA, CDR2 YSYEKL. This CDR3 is CASSQEITALAGYTDTQYF. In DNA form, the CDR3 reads TGCGCCAGCAGCCAAGAAATTACGGCGCTAGCGGGGTACACAGATACGCAGTATTTT.

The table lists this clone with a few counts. The CDR3 is CASRPFGDGSNQPQHF. CDR3 sequence (DNA): TGTGCCAGCAGGCCGTTTGGAGACGGGAGCAATCAGCCCCAGCATTTT. The genes are TRBV28 and TRBJ1-5, with unresolved D. The CDR3 runs to 16 residues. The germline V and J ends were trimmed by 6 bases and 1 base, with 16 bases remaining between them. Germline V gene sequence: CDR1 MDHEN, CDR2 SYDVKM.

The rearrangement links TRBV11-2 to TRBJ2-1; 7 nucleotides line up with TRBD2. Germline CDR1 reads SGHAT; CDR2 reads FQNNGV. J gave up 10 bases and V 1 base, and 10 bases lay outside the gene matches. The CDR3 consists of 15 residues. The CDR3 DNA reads TGTGCCAGCAGCTTAGTTAGCGGGTCGGCAAAGGAGCAGTTCTTC. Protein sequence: CASSLVSGSAKEQFF.

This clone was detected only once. This CDR3 is CASSLGGGTTGTGELFF. The CDR3 DNA sequence: TGTGCCAGCAGCTTAGGCGGGGGGACCACCGGCACCGGGGAGCTGTTTTTT. The chain links TRBV7-7 to TRBJ2-2; TRBD2 matches at 8 bases. The CDR3 length is 17 residues. From germline, CDR1 is SSHAT and CDR2 FNYEAQ (reference sequence). The trim removed 1 base at V and 4 bases at J, leaving 8 bases unmatched.

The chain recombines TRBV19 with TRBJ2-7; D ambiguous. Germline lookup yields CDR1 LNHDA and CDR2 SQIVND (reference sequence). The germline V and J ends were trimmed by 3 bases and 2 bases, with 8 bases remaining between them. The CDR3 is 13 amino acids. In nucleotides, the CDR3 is TGTGCCAGTAGTATCAGGTTAACCTACGAGCAGTACTTC. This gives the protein CASSIRLTYEQYF.

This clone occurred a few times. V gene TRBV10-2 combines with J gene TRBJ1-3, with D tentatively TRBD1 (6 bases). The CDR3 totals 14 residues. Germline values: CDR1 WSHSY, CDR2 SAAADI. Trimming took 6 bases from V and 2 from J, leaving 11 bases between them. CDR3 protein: CASSTGTTGNTIYF. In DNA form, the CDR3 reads TGCGCCAGCAGCACCGGGACAACTGGAAACACCATATATTTT.